This TCR beta chain comes out of a study of T cell responses to AZD1222 COVID-19 vaccine. On the study more broadly: Doses given second, at about 4 or about 12 weeks, were pooled. Study-wide results and limits: Repertoires were obtained only post-peak T cell response. Reportedly, nearly half the spike-specific TCRs target unmutated variant regions. Baseline serology detected seropositivity in only a handful of AZD1222 recipients.

Clones were sequenced by immunoSEQ multiplex PCR, and TCRdb holds only the in-frame ones, with some missing. The sample lists 130,000 or so clones, around nine tenths seen once, with around a quarter in the top ten. As concerns this clone: What it binds is unknown.

The sequencing here drew on peripheral blood, taken on day 0 of AZD1222 vaccination. This receptor was identified in an adult in good health.

The CDR3 sequence: CASSLGPPVREQFF. CDR3 DNA sequence: TGTGCCAGCAGCTTAGGTCCGCCGGTCCGGGAGCAGTTCTTC. This chain uses TRBV11-2 with TRBJ2-1; D unclear. This CDR3 has 14 amino acids. Trimming removed 1 base from V and 10 bases from J, with 14 bases in between. Germline loops: CDR1 SGHAT, CDR2 FQNNGV. The full variable domain, rest sourced from reference TRBV11-2 and TRBJ2-1, is EAGVAQSPRYKIIEKRQSVAFWCNPISGHATLYWYQQILGQGPKLLIQFQNNGVVDDSQLPKDRFSAERLKGVDSTLKIQPAKLEDSAVYLCASSLGPPVREQFFGPGTRLTVL.